Listed below are T cell receptor beta chains from one sample, sequenced in a study of blood T cell repertoires in COVID-19. Method: immunoSEQ multiplex PCR; TCRdb's copy keeps in-frame clones and lacks some. This table holds roughly 6,200 clones, almost 75% found once. What was sequenced was peripheral blood. These receptors were obtained from a man in his 60s with acute or convalescent COVID-19. CDR3s include the opening cysteine and the closing phenylalanine or tryptophan. A D gene is named only where the DNA matches it firmly. Only part of the rows carry a size: once, few, many, or a class if the clone is expanded.

>TRBV30|-|TRBJ1-5|few
TGTGCCTGGAGTGTTCTGACAGAAAATCAGCCCCAGCATTTT
CAWSVLTENQPQHF
>TRBV9|-|TRBJ1-3|once
TGTGCCAGCAGCGTAGTCACTGGAAACACCATATATTTT
CASSVVTGNTIYF
>TRBV9|-|TRBJ1-2|few
TGTGCCAGCAGCGTAGAAGGAACTAATGGCTACACCTTC
CASSVEGTNGYTF
>TRBV7-8|-|TRBJ1-5|-
TGTGCCAGCAGCTTAGCTGCAGGCAATCAGCCCCAGCATTTT
CASSLAAGNQPQHF
>TRBV7-8|-|TRBJ2-7|-
TGTGCCAGCAGCCCCACGCTGGAGCGATACGAGCAGTACTTC
CASSPTLERYEQYF
>TRBV5-1|-|TRBJ2-3|-
TGCGCCAGCAGGTCCGGGAGCAGAGATACGCAGTATTTT
CASRSGSRDTQYF
>TRBV19|-|TRBJ2-4|-
TGTGCCAGTAGTTTGGGAGGCGGGATTGGAAACATTCAGTACTTC
CASSLGGGIGNIQYF
>TRBV6-1|-|TRBJ1-6|medium-sized
TGTGCCAGCAGTGAATTAGGTAGCGGAAGAGGTGGTTCACCCCTCCACTTT
CASSELGSGRGGSPLHF
>TRBV11-2|-|TRBJ1-6|-
TGTGCCAGCAGCTTAGAACAGCGCCGAGGGTCACCCCTCCACTTT
CASSLEQRRGSPLHF
>TRBV2|-|TRBJ1-3|-
TGTGCCAGCAGTGGGACAGCCTCTGGAAACACCATATATTTT
CASSGTASGNTIYF
>TRBV30|-|TRBJ1-6|few
TGTGCCTGGAGGGTGCGGGGGGTGTACAATTCACCCCTCCACTTT
CAWRVRGVYNSPLHF
>TRBV11-2|-|TRBJ2-7|-
TGTGCCAGCAGGTCCCCGGGACTCAACTACGAGCAGTACTTC
CASRSPGLNYEQYF
>TRBV19|TRBD1|TRBJ1-5|few
TGTGCCAGTAGTCCCCAGGGGACAGGGAAGGAGCCCCAGCATTTT
CASSPQGTGKEPQHF
>TRBV7-8|-|TRBJ1-5|-
TGTGCCAGCAGCTTTGAAGGGGAAGGTGGTCAGCCCCAGCATTTT
CASSFEGEGGQPQHF
>TRBV2|-|TRBJ1-5|-
TGTGCCAGCAGAGGCAGGCAAGATCAGCCCCAGCATTTT
CASRGRQDQPQHF
>TRBV9|TRBD2|TRBJ2-5|-
TGTGCCAGCAGCGAGCCCGGGAGGGGAGAGACCCAGTACTTC
CASSEPGRGETQYF
>TRBV5-8|-|TRBJ1-3|-
TGTGCCAGCCCCGCCGGGGTAAGCTCTGGAAACACCATATATTTT
CASPAGVSSGNTIYF
>TRBV28|TRBD1|TRBJ1-1|-
TGTGCCAGCAGTACAGGGGGCACTGAAGCTTTCTTT
CASSTGGTEAFF
>TRBV9|-|TRBJ2-7|-
TGTGCCAGCAGCCCCGACTTGGCGGCCTCCTACGAGCAGTACTTC
CASSPDLAASYEQYF
>TRBV10-3|-|TRBJ1-2|-
TGTGCCATCAGTGAAAAGGGAGGGTATGGCTACACCTTC
CAISEKGGYGYTF
>TRBV5-8|-|TRBJ2-7|-
TGTGCCAGCAGCTCGACAGGCTGGGGCTCCTACGAGCAGTACTTC
CASSSTGWGSYEQYF
>TRBV18|-|TRBJ1-4|-
TGTGCCAGCTCACCATCGCGTGAAAAACTGTTTTTT
CASSPSREKLFF
>TRBV12-3/TRBV12-4|TRBD2|TRBJ2-1|-
TGTGCCAGCAGCCCAGCGGGGGGGGATGAGCAGTTCTTC
CASSPAGGDEQFF
>TRBV4-3|TRBD1|TRBJ2-3|once
TGCGCCAGCAGCCAAGGTACAGGGGCCTTCGGAGATACGCAGTATTTT
CASSQGTGAFGDTQYF
>TRBV6-5|-|TRBJ1-1|once
TGTGCCAGCAGTTACCTCAGTGGGAACACTGAAGCTTTCTTT
CASSYLSGNTEAFF
>TRBV9|-|TRBJ1-2|medium-sized
TGTGCCAGCAGCGTAGGATCAGGGTTCTTGAGCTATGGCTACACCTTC
CASSVGSGFLSYGYTF
>TRBV5-1|TRBD2|TRBJ2-7|few
TGCGCCAGCAGCTTGGCGTCTAGCGGGAGTTGGCGGGAGCAGTACTTC
CASSLASSGSWREQYF
>TRBV6-5|TRBD2|TRBJ2-7|few
TGTGCCAGCGCTGCGGTAGGCGGGAGCTTCCTCGAGCAGTACTTC
CASAAVGGSFLEQYF
>TRBV3-1/TRBV3-2|-|TRBJ1-3|-
TGTGCCAGCAGCCAAAATGTAAACGACTTCTCTGGAAACACCATATATTTT
CASSQNVNDFSGNTIYF
>TRBV7-6|TRBD1|TRBJ1-4|-
TGTGCCAGCAGCCCTAGGACAGGACCTAATGAAAAACTGTTTTTT
CASSPRTGPNEKLFF
>TRBV19|-|TRBJ2-5|-
TGTGCCAGTAGTAGGTTGGACATCCAAGAGACCCAGTACTTC
CASSRLDIQETQYF
>TRBV6-2/TRBV6-3|-|TRBJ2-1|-
TGTGCCAGCAGTTACTCGTCCCCTACTAGCTCCTACAATGAGCAGTTCTTC
CASSYSSPTSSYNEQFF
>TRBV5-1|-|TRBJ2-4|-
TGCGCCAGCAGCTTTGAGGGGGTGGGAAACATTCAGTACTTC
CASSFEGVGNIQYF
>TRBV2|-|TRBJ2-1|-
TGTGCCAGCACCGGGTTCCGGGACATAGCCTACAATGAGCAGTTCTTC
CASTGFRDIAYNEQFF
>TRBV7-9|TRBD2|TRBJ2-7|medium-sized
TGTGCCAGCAGCCGACTCCCCAAGATAGTAGCGACTAGCGGTTACGAGCAGTACTTC
CASSRLPKIVATSGYEQYF
>TRBV5-1|TRBD1|TRBJ2-7|-
TGCGCCAGTAGGGAGACAGGGACCTACGAGCAGTACTTC
CASRETGTYEQYF
>TRBV7-9|TRBD1|TRBJ1-6|few
TGTGCCAGCAGCCAAGGGACAGGAGGTAATTCACCCCTCCACTTT
CASSQGTGGNSPLHF
>TRBV2|TRBD2|TRBJ2-2|-
TGTGCCAGCAGGGGTCCGTCTGGCGGGGGGGACACCGGGGAGCTGTTTTTT
CASRGPSGGGDTGELFF
>TRBV27|-|TRBJ1-1|few
TGTGCCAGTAAACAGTTGTCCATGAACACTGAAGCTTTCTTT
CASKQLSMNTEAFF
>TRBV5-6|-|TRBJ2-3|-
TGTGCCAGCAGCCCCGTCGGAGGCACAGATACGCAGTATTTT
CASSPVGGTDTQYF
>TRBV7-9|-|TRBJ1-5|-
TGTGCCAGCAGCCCCTCAGGGGAAAGGGATCAGCCCCAGCATTTT
CASSPSGERDQPQHF
>TRBV18|TRBD1|TRBJ2-7|once
TGTGCCAGCTCACAAAACAGGGGGGATGAGCAGTACTTC
CASSQNRGDEQYF
>TRBV15|TRBD2|TRBJ2-1|-
TGTGCCACCAGCAGAGACGCTAGCGGGTGGTACAATGAGCAGTTCTTC
CATSRDASGWYNEQFF